This is a list of T cell receptor beta chains from one sample in a study of cytomegalovirus exposure and HLA in healthy donors. Measured with immunoSEQ multiplex PCR; TCRdb has only the in-frame clones, and not every one. Of about 150,000 clones listed, about 76% are singletons. The sample was PBMCs. The receptors originated from a woman in her 40s in good health and CMV-seronegative. Both conserved end residues are part of each CDR3. The D gene is left open where the match is weak. Clone size is stated in some rows and not others, as once, few, many or a class when expanded.

v_gene	d_gene	abundance	j_gene	CDR3nt	CDR3aa
TRBV19	TRBD1	NA	TRBJ2-2	TGTGCCAGTAGTATCACAGGGGGGACCGGGGAGCTGTTTTTT	CASSITGGTGELFF
TRBV30	NA	NA	TRBJ2-6	TGTGCCTGCGCTCAGGGCCCTGGGGCCAACGTCCTGACTTTC	CACAQGPGANVLTF
TRBV7-3	NA	NA	TRBJ2-7	TGTGCCAGCAGCCCCCCGGGGTCTGCTAGGGAGCAGTACTTC	CASSPPGSAREQYF
TRBV14	TRBD1	few	TRBJ1-1	TGTGCCAGCAGCCCTGGGACAGTTACTGAAGCTTTCTTT	CASSPGTVTEAFF
TRBV2	TRBD1	NA	TRBJ2-7	TGTGCCAGCAGCCCCGGGACAGATCCCTACGAGCAGTACTTC	CASSPGTDPYEQYF
TRBV5-1	NA	NA	TRBJ2-6	TGCGCCAGCAGGTTTCAGGGTCCTGGGGCCAACGTCCTGACTTTC	CASRFQGPGANVLTF
TRBV6-5	NA	NA	TRBJ1-1	TGTGCCAGCAGTTACTCGGGTAGGGGGACTGAAGCTTTCTTT	CASSYSGRGTEAFF
TRBV20-1	NA	NA	TRBJ2-7	TGCAGTGCGGACAACGGACAAGTGCAGTACTTC	CSADNGQVQYF
TRBV2	NA	NA	TRBJ1-1	TGTGCCACCTATCTCCACACTGAAGCTTTCTTT	CATYLHTEAFF
TRBV10-2	TRBD2	NA	TRBJ2-1	TGCGCCGCGGGGGGATCCAATGAGCAGTTCTTC	CAAGGSNEQFF
TRBV7-9	NA	NA	TRBJ1-1	TGTGCCAGCAGCTTAGCGGTGGCAGCTGAAGCTTTCTTT	CASSLAVAAEAFF
TRBV6-1	TRBD1	NA	TRBJ2-7	TGTGCCAGCCTTGACAGGGGGCATGCATGGGAGCAGTACTTC	CASLDRGHAWEQYF
TRBV5-6	NA	NA	TRBJ1-3	TGTGCCAGCAGCTGGACAGCCTCTGGAAACACCATATATTTT	CASSWTASGNTIYF
TRBV5-1	TRBD1	NA	TRBJ2-2	TGCGCCAGCAGCTTGGGGGTTTCTTTGGGACAGATGACCGGGGAGCTGTTTTTT	CASSLGVSLGQMTGELFF
TRBV28	TRBD1	NA	TRBJ1-6	TGTGCCAGCAGCCAGGACCGCAGGACAGGGCCTTTTGTCGGTAATTCACCCCTCCACTTT	CASSQDRRTGPFVGNSPLHF
TRBV19	TRBD1	NA	TRBJ1-2	TGTGCCAGTGGGGGACAGGGGGAGACCTATGGCTACACCTTC	CASGGQGETYGYTF
TRBV5-1	TRBD2	NA	TRBJ2-1	TGCGCCAGCAGCTTGATGCTAGCGGGTACAAATGAGCAGTTCTTC	CASSLMLAGTNEQFF
TRBV7-2	TRBD1	NA	TRBJ1-6	TGTGCCAGCAGCCCCGACAGGGGGAGCTCCTATAATTCACCCCTCCACTTT	CASSPDRGSSYNSPLHF
TRBV6-5	TRBD2	once	TRBJ2-7	TGTGCCAGCAGTTACTCGATCCTAGCGGGGGGCTACGAGCAGTACTTC	CASSYSILAGGYEQYF
TRBV30	NA	NA	TRBJ2-1	TGTGCCTGGAGTGGAGGGGGGGCCGTGGATGAGCAGTTCTTC	CAWSGGGAVDEQFF
TRBV19	TRBD1	NA	TRBJ1-1	TGTGCCAGTAGTAGAAGACAGGGTTTGGACACTGAAGCTTTCTTT	CASSRRQGLDTEAFF
TRBV18	NA	NA	TRBJ1-5	TGTGCCAGCTCACCAGGGCAGGATCAGCCCCAGCATTTT	CASSPGQDQPQHF
TRBV2	TRBD1	NA	TRBJ2-2	TGTGCCAGCAGTGAACGACAGGGGGGTTCCGGGGAGCTGTTTTTT	CASSERQGGSGELFF
TRBV28	TRBD2	once	TRBJ2-1	TGTGCCAGCAGTTTTGAGCGGGACTCCTACAATGAGCAGTTCTTC	CASSFERDSYNEQFF
TRBV7-2	NA	once	TRBJ2-2	TGTGCCAGCAGCAGACAGCAGGGCACCGGGGAGCTGTTTTTT	CASSRQQGTGELFF
TRBV18	NA	NA	TRBJ1-1	TGTGCCAGCTCACCGCAGGGGTTTCGGAACACTGAAGCTTTCTTT	CASSPQGFRNTEAFF
TRBV19	NA	NA	TRBJ1-1	TGTGCCAGTATACCCCAGGTTGCGGGCCGGACTGAAGCTTTCTTT	CASIPQVAGRTEAFF
TRBV25-1	NA	medium-sized	TRBJ1-2	TGTGCCAGCAGTGCTCAGGGTTTCCGCTACACCTTC	CASSAQGFRYTF
TRBV5-1	NA	NA	TRBJ1-2	TGCGCCAGTTTCCCGGGACTAGGGACCACTTGGGGCTACACCTTC	CASFPGLGTTWGYTF
TRBV14	TRBD1	NA	TRBJ2-7	TGTGCCAGCAGCCAAACAGGGGCTGGGGCCCTCTACGAGCAGTACTTC	CASSQTGAGALYEQYF
TRBV19	TRBD1	NA	TRBJ2-6	TGTGCCAGTAGTCTCGGGACAGACAGCTCTGGGGCCAACGTCCTGACTTTC	CASSLGTDSSGANVLTF
TRBV30	NA	few	TRBJ1-6	TGTGCCTGGAAAAAAGGGGGGGCTGGGAATTCACCCCTCCACTTT	CAWKKGGAGNSPLHF
TRBV6-6	TRBD1	NA	TRBJ2-7	TGTGCCAGCAGTCGGGACAGCGAGGTCTACGAGCAGTACTTC	CASSRDSEVYEQYF
TRBV29-1	NA	NA	TRBJ2-7	TGCAGCGTTGAATTGGACAACGAGCAGTACTTC	CSVELDNEQYF
TRBV20-1	NA	NA	TRBJ2-7	TGCAGTGCTAGGGAGTCGGGGGAGCAGTACTTC	CSARESGEQYF
TRBV7-9	NA	NA	TRBJ1-6	TGTGCCAGCAGCTTATTTGGGCCCAGCTCCTATAATTCACCCCTCCACTTT	CASSLFGPSSYNSPLHF
TRBV7-9	TRBD1	once	TRBJ2-7	TGTGCCAGCAGCTCACAGGACAGGGGGAGCTCCTACGAGCAGTACTTC	CASSSQDRGSSYEQYF
TRBV29-1	NA	NA	TRBJ1-3	TGCAGCGTTGAAATGCAGGGGCGGGCTGGAAACACCATATATTTT	CSVEMQGRAGNTIYF
TRBV7-6	TRBD2	NA	TRBJ2-3	TGTGCCAGCAGCTCCGACCAGCGGGGGACCCATCCCAATACGCAGTATTTT	CASSSDQRGTHPNTQYF
TRBV19	TRBD1	NA	TRBJ1-6	TGTGCCAGTAGTATAGATGGGACAGGGGATTCACCCCTCCACTTT	CASSIDGTGDSPLHF
TRBV28	NA	NA	TRBJ1-5	TGTGCCAGCAGCTTGCCTCGGAGGGGCTCCCAGCCCCAGCATTTT	CASSLPRRGSQPQHF
TRBV27	NA	few	TRBJ2-7	TGTGCCAGCAGTTTCCAGTATACCGGACAGTTAGGCGAGCAGTACTTC	CASSFQYTGQLGEQYF
TRBV19	NA	NA	TRBJ2-5	TGTGCCAGGCTATTCAGTGGAGGGGCCCAGTACTTC	CARLFSGGAQYF
TRBV19	TRBD1	once	TRBJ1-1	TGTGCCAGTAGTACCCAGGGGGCCGGAACTGAAGCTTTCTTT	CASSTQGAGTEAFF
TRBV4-3	NA	NA	TRBJ2-1	TGCGCCAGCAGCCAAGAGTTGAGTAGCAATGAGCAGTTCTTC	CASSQELSSNEQFF
TRBV11-1	NA	NA	TRBJ1-1	TGTGCCAGCAGCCCGCGAAAAGGGGTTCAGAACACTGAAGCTTTCTTT	CASSPRKGVQNTEAFF
TRBV4-1	TRBD1	NA	TRBJ1-5	TGCGCCAGCAGCCAAGTTGGCAGGGGGGGCAATCAGCCCCAGCATTTT	CASSQVGRGGNQPQHF
TRBV13	TRBD1	NA	TRBJ2-7	TGTGTCAGCAGCAATGACAGGGGGATTATCTACGAGCAGTACTTC	CVSSNDRGIIYEQYF
TRBV18	NA	few	TRBJ1-2	TGTGCCAGCTCAGCGGACTCTCCATGGGCAGGTTATGGCTACACCTTC	CASSADSPWAGYGYTF
TRBV28	TRBD2	NA	TRBJ2-1	TGTGCCAGCATTCTCAGCGGGGGGACTTACAATGAGCAGTTCTTC	CASILSGGTYNEQFF
TRBV6-1	NA	NA	TRBJ1-5	TGTGCCAGCAGTGCCGTCAGGCAGGGAGGGGTAGGGGTAAATCAGCCCCAGCATTTT	CASSAVRQGGVGVNQPQHF
TRBV7-8	NA	NA	TRBJ2-6	TGTGCCAGCAGCCCTTCTGGGAGTGGGGTGAGTGGGGCCAACGTCCTGACTTTC	CASSPSGSGVSGANVLTF
TRBV5-6	NA	NA	TRBJ1-5	TGTGCCAGCAGTAAGTTCCAGGGTAGCAATCAGCCCCAGCATTTT	CASSKFQGSNQPQHF
TRBV29-1	TRBD1	NA	TRBJ2-5	TGCAGCGTCCTGAGGGGGCTCCAAGAGACCCAGTACTTC	CSVLRGLQETQYF